The clone carrying this TCR beta chain was recorded once. This CDR3 is 15 amino acids long. Germline V gives CDR1 SGHRS, CDR2 YFSETQ. V was shortened by 1 base and J by 4 bases, with 14 bases between the two germline ends. Per the original methods: Nucleated cell counts were estimated from reference gene primer amplification. Generated by immunoSEQ multiplex PCR, the TCRdb table keeps only in-frame clones and is missing some. V and J calls and clone size are given by that table; D and trimming were obtained from the DNA. Here the sample spans 100,000 to 150,000 clones, around 89% being singletons. The entry originates in a study of blood T cell repertoires in COVID-19. Study overall: Samples taken during acute and convalescent COVID-19 were collected in the United States, Italy and Spain.

This sequence joins TRBV5-1 and TRBJ1-1; D not certain. This clonotype was obtained from a man aged 45-60 years with acute or convalescent COVID-19. The sequenced sample was peripheral blood. CDR3 amino acids: CASSLSGREATEAFF. CDR3 DNA sequence: TGCGCCAGCAGCTTGAGCGGGCGGGAAGCCACTGAAGCTTTCTTT. The full variable domain, its missing parts supplied by reference TRBV5-1 and TRBJ1-1, is KAGVTQTPRYLIKTRGQQVTLSCSPISGHRSVSWYQQTPGQGLQFLFEYFSETQRNKGNFPGRFSGRQFSNSRSEMNVSTLELGDSALYLCASSLSGREATEAFFGQGTRLTVV.